This TCR beta chain was captured in a study of post-analysis software for immune sequencing data. Study-wide background: Some patients lacked subtype; others had relapsing-remitting, secondary progressive or progressive-relapsing disease.

With respect to this clonotype: The target antigen is unknown.

Libraries were made from TCR beta cDNA, and they carried unique molecular identifiers. MiXCR, run by TCRdb on the PCR reads, gives a single entry per CDR3 protein. Of about 680,000 distinct CDR3 sequences listed, 55% to 60% are singletons. The CDR3 is 14 residues long. In germline, CDR1 is SEHNR, CDR2 FQNEAQ (reference sequence). Study-wide points: With TRBV5-6, TRBV5-1 and TRBV20-1 included, about five TRBV segments were more frequent in patients than in controls. Versus controls, multiple sclerosis patients showed significantly lower diversity (normalized Chao1).

The sample taken for sequencing was blood. The sequence was obtained from a girl between 2 and 10 years old with multiple sclerosis. The V call is TRBV7-9, the J call TRBJ2-5; 9 positions agree with TRBD1. The DNA end lines up better with TRBJ2-7; the J call may be wrong. This CDR3 is CASSRAGQGLEQYF. CDR3 nucleotides: TGTGCCAGCAGCCGAGCGGGACAGGGTCTCGAGCAGTACTTC.